This T cell receptor (beta chain) is drawn from a study of blood T cell repertoires in COVID-19. Recruitment covered about two dozen US areas and drew participants whose ages spanned about 18 to 90 years. Cohort placement rested on clinical history that participants reported themselves. CDR1 and CDR2 from the germline V gene are MNHEY and SMNVEV (reference sequence). The CDR3 is 16 amino acids. V lost 5 bases and J 5 bases, leaving 21 bases between the germline ends. TCRdb's table, derived via immunoSEQ multiplex PCR, lists solely in-frame clones and lacks some. The data contain about 350,000 clones, about 90% of them singletons.

Sequenced sample: PBMCs or T cells enriched from blood (not recorded which). The clonotype was recovered from a woman aged 25 to 45 who had recovered from COVID-19. The chain combines TRBV27 with TRBJ1-2, with D maybe TRBD1 (6 bases). CDR3 region: CASSPTGTTARYGYTF. As DNA, the CDR3 is TGTGCCAGCAGTCCTACAGGGACCACCGCCCGATATGGCTACACCTTC.